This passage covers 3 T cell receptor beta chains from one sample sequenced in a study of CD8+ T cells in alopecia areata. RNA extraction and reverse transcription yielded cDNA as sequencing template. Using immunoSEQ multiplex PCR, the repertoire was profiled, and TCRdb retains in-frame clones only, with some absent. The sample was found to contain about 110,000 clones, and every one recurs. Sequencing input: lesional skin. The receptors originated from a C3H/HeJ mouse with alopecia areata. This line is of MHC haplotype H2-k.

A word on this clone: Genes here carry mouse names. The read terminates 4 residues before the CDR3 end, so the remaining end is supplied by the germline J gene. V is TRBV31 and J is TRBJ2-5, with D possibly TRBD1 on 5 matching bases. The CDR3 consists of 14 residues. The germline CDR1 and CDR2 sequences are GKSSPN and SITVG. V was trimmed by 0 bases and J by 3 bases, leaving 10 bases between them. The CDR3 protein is CAWSLSREQDTQYF. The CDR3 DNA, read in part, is TGTGCCTGGAGTCTCTCCAGGGAGCAAGAC.

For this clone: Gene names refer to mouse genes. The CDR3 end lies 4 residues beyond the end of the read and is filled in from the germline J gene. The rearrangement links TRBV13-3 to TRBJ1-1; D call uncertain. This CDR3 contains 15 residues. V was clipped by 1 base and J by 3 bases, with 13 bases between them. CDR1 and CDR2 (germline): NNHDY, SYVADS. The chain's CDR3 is CASSDNDLRDTEVFF. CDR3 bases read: TGTGCCAGCAGTGATAACGACCTGAGGGACACA.

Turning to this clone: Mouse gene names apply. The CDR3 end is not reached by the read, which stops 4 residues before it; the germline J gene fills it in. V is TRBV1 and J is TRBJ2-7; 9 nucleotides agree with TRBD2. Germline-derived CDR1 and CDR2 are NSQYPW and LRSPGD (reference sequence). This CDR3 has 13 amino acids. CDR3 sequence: CTCSENWGDEQYF. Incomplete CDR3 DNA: TGCACCTGCAGTGAGAACTGGGGGGAT. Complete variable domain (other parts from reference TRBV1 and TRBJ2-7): VTLLEQNPRWRLVPRGQAVNLRCILKNSQYPWMSWYQQDLQKQLQWLFTLRSPGDKEVKSLPGADYLATRVTDTELRLQVANMSQGRTLYCTCSENWGDEQYFGPGTRLTVL.